This is a list of T cell receptor beta chains from one sample in a study of shared clonotypes between healthy human individuals. Generated by immunoSEQ multiplex PCR, the TCRdb table keeps only in-frame clones and is missing some. This sample has a few million clones, with more than 85% found just once. The sequencing sample was made of naive CD4+ T cells from PBMCs. These TCRs come from a man aged 18 to 29 in good health. Some clones in this sample may be carry-over from other donors' samples. CDR3s include the opening cysteine and the closing phenylalanine or tryptophan. Each record gives: clone size, V gene, J gene, D gene, CDR3 protein, CDR3 DNA. D genes are given only for firm matches. Size is stated for part of the rows, as once, few or many counts, or as a class when the clone is expanded.

abundance: NA; v_gene: TRBV27; j_gene: TRBJ2-2; d_gene: NA; CDR3aa: CASSSRRTPNTGELFF; CDR3nt: TGTGCCAGCAGTTCCCGGAGGACTCCGAACACCGGGGAGCTGTTTTTT
abundance: NA; v_gene: TRBV5-1; j_gene: TRBJ2-1; d_gene: TRBD2; CDR3aa: CASSLPGLAGTPGYEQFF; CDR3nt: TGCGCCAGCAGCTTACCGGGACTAGCGGGAACCCCAGGGTATGAGCAGTTCTTC
abundance: NA; v_gene: TRBV9; j_gene: TRBJ1-1; d_gene: TRBD1; CDR3aa: CASSVDPQGVNTEAFF; CDR3nt: TGTGCCAGCAGCGTAGATCCCCAGGGGGTAAATACTGAAGCTTTCTTT
abundance: NA; v_gene: TRBV9; j_gene: TRBJ2-5; d_gene: TRBD2; CDR3aa: CASSVAASGGPGGETQYF; CDR3nt: TGTGCCAGCAGCGTAGCGGCTAGCGGGGGTCCCGGGGGTGAGACCCAGTACTTC
abundance: NA; v_gene: TRBV6-5; j_gene: TRBJ2-2; d_gene: TRBD1; CDR3aa: CASSYWDRNTGELFF; CDR3nt: TGTGCCAGCAGTTACTGGGACAGGAACACCGGGGAGCTGTTTTTT
abundance: NA; v_gene: TRBV5-1; j_gene: TRBJ2-1; d_gene: TRBD2; CDR3aa: CASSHRTSGGPFSYNEQFF; CDR3nt: TGCGCCAGCAGCCATCGGACTAGCGGGGGGCCCTTCTCCTACAATGAGCAGTTCTTC
abundance: once; v_gene: TRBV18; j_gene: TRBJ2-3; d_gene: NA; CDR3aa: CASSGRVADTQYF; CDR3nt: TGTGCCAGCTCGGGCAGGGTCGCAGATACGCAGTATTTT
abundance: NA; v_gene: TRBV7-2; j_gene: TRBJ2-2; d_gene: NA; CDR3aa: CASSLATEIGELFF; CDR3nt: TGTGCCAGCAGCTTAGCGACAGAAATTGGGGAGCTGTTTTTT
abundance: NA; v_gene: TRBV15; j_gene: TRBJ2-1; d_gene: TRBD2; CDR3aa: CATAAGGYNEQFF; CDR3nt: TGTGCCACCGCAGCGGGAGGGTACAATGAGCAGTTCTTC
abundance: NA; v_gene: TRBV11-2; j_gene: TRBJ2-5; d_gene: NA; CDR3aa: CASSLGVGRVVETQYF; CDR3nt: TGTGCCAGCAGCTTAGGGGTGGGACGGGTGGTAGAGACCCAGTACTTC
abundance: NA; v_gene: TRBV7-3; j_gene: TRBJ2-3; d_gene: NA; CDR3aa: CASSYSPDTQYF; CDR3nt: TGTGCCAGCAGCTACTCGCCAGATACGCAGTATTTT
abundance: NA; v_gene: TRBV19; j_gene: TRBJ1-5; d_gene: TRBD1; CDR3aa: CASRDRAGGQPQHF; CDR3nt: TGTGCCAGTAGGGACAGGGCTGGAGGTCAGCCCCAGCATTTT
abundance: NA; v_gene: TRBV2; j_gene: TRBJ1-3; d_gene: NA; CDR3aa: CASSRGLLDGNTIYF; CDR3nt: TGTGCCAGCAGTCGTGGGCTACTGGATGGAAACACCATATATTTT
abundance: NA; v_gene: TRBV7-3; j_gene: TRBJ2-2; d_gene: TRBD1; CDR3aa: CASSPRRTGVSAGELFF; CDR3nt: TGTGCCAGCAGCCCCAGGCGGACAGGGGTATCGGCCGGGGAGCTGTTTTTT
abundance: NA; v_gene: TRBV28; j_gene: TRBJ2-1; d_gene: NA; CDR3aa: CASTGSRAGNYNEQFF; CDR3nt: TGTGCCAGCACAGGAAGTCGGGCGGGGAACTACAATGAGCAGTTCTTC
abundance: NA; v_gene: TRBV6-5; j_gene: TRBJ2-7; d_gene: NA; CDR3aa: CASSYSGAGTYEQYF; CDR3nt: TGTGCCAGCAGTTACTCTGGGGCGGGAACCTACGAGCAGTACTTC
abundance: once; v_gene: TRBV5-1; j_gene: TRBJ2-1; d_gene: TRBD1; CDR3aa: CASSLGQGYNEQFF; CDR3nt: TGCGCCAGCAGCCTTGGACAGGGCTACAATGAGCAGTTCTTC
abundance: NA; v_gene: TRBV4-1; j_gene: TRBJ2-3; d_gene: NA; CDR3aa: CASSQVGTQYF; CDR3nt: TGCGCCAGCAGCCAAGTAGGTACGCAGTATTTT
abundance: NA; v_gene: TRBV6-1; j_gene: TRBJ2-3; d_gene: NA; CDR3aa: CASSPRGAGGDTQYF; CDR3nt: TGTGCCAGCAGCCCCAGGGGGGCCGGGGGGGATACGCAGTATTTT
abundance: NA; v_gene: TRBV27; j_gene: TRBJ1-5; d_gene: NA; CDR3aa: CASSLRGQFDQPQHF; CDR3nt: TGTGCCAGCAGTTTACGTGGGCAGTTCGATCAGCCCCAGCATTTT